Listed here is a single T cell receptor beta chain. Its specificity is not known. As to time point: neoterminal ileum biopsy at postoperative endoscopy, about 6 months after surgery. The protocol was immunoSEQ multiplex PCR, while the TCRdb copy is restricted to in-frame clones and leaves out a portion. The sample has some 10,000 clones; about four fifths are singletons. The data belong to a study of T cell repertoires in ileal Crohn's disease. Turning to the study itself: Median disease duration was around eight years; 35% smoked at surgery. The study's findings and limits: Active smokers at surgery had more clonal expansions than non-smokers.

There are 11 residues in the CDR3. From germline, CDR1 is SNHLY and CDR2 FYNNEI. The V gene lost 6 bases and the J gene lost 3 bases, with 2 bases spanning the gap. The receptor comes from an adult with Crohn's disease. This rearrangement joins TRBV2 to TRBJ2-2, with D hard to call. The sequencing sample was made of ileal tissue. In DNA, the CDR3 is TGTGCCAGCAGCGACACCGGGGAGCTGTTTTTT. Protein: CASSDTGELFF.